This passage covers 3 T cell receptor beta chains from one sample sequenced in a study of blood T cell repertoires in COVID-19. Only in-frame clones appear in the TCRdb table, and some are missing; sequencing was by immunoSEQ multiplex PCR. The sample consists of about 180,000 clones, approximately 90% of them appearing once. Sequencing was carried out using peripheral blood. These receptors all come from a woman between 25 and 40 years old with acute or convalescent COVID-19.

The CDR3 bases are TGTGCCAGCAGCCGTGAGAGGAATGAAAAACTGTTTTTT. Its translation: CASSRERNEKLFF. V gene TRBV12-3 or TRBV12-4 combines with J gene TRBJ1-4; the D is unclear. The CDR3 is made up of 13 amino acids. Deletions cut 6 bases from V and 5 bases from J, with 10 bases between.

CDR3 in amino acids: CATALAGVTDTQYF. CDR3 in DNA: TGTGCCACCGCCCTAGCGGGAGTTACAGATACGCAGTATTTT. J is TRBJ2-3 and V is TRBV6-5, with 10 bases lining up with TRBD2. V shed 10 bases, J shed 3 bases, and the junction held 7 bases outside the gene matches. The CDR3 has 14 residues. Germline CDR1 MNHEY, CDR2 SVGAGI.

The rearrangement uses TRBV6-5 and TRBJ1-1; the D gene is possibly TRBD1 (6 bases). V lost 6 bases, J lost 2 bases, and 10 bases lay in between. Per the germline V gene, CDR1 is MNHEY and CDR2 is SVGAGI. The CDR3 length is 13 residues. In DNA, the CDR3 is TGTGCCAGCAGCCTGGGGGCCAACACTGAAGCTTTCTTT. Translating gives CASSLGANTEAFF.